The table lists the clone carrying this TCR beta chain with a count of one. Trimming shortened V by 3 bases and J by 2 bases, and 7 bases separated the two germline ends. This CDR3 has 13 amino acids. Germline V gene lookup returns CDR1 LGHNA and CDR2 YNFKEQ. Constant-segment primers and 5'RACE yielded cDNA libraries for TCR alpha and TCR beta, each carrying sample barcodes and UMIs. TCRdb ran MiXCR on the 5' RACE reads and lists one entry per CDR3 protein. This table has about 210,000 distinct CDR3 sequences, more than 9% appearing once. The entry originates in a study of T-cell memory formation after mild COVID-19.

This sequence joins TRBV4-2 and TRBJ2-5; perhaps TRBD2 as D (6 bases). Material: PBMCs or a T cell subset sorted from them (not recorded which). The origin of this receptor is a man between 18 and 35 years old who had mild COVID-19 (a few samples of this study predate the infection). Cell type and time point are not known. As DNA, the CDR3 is TGTGCCAGCAGCCAGAGCGGGCAAGAGACCCAGTACTTC. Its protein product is CASSQSGQETQYF.